A selection of T cell receptor beta chains follows, all from one sample in a study of cytomegalovirus exposure and HLA in healthy donors. Assay: immunoSEQ multiplex PCR; the TCRdb copy retains only in-frame clones and omits some. The ten most abundant clones cover under 7% of a sample with around 65,000 clones. What was sequenced was PBMCs. These receptor sequences come from a man between 25 and 39 years old in good health and CMV-seropositive. Both conserved end residues are part of each CDR3. D genes are given only for firm matches.

CDR3 DNA: TGTGCCTGGCGGACAGGGTTCAACTATGGCTACACCTTC
CDR3 protein: CAWRTGFNYGYTF
V gene: TRBV30
CDR3 length: 13
J gene: TRBJ1-2
D gene: TRBD1

CDR3 DNA: TGTGCCAGTCGCCCCCTTGCGCAGAGGTATGGCTACACCTTC
CDR3 protein: CASRPLAQRYGYTF
V gene: TRBV6-6
CDR3 length: 14
J gene: TRBJ1-2
D gene: -

CDR3 DNA: TGTGCCAGTATGTCGGACAGCTACGAGCAGTACTTC
CDR3 protein: CASMSDSYEQYF
V gene: TRBV6-6
CDR3 length: 12
J gene: TRBJ2-7
D gene: -

CDR3 DNA: TGTGCCAGCAGCTTAGGACAGTATAGCAATCAGCCCCAGCATTTT
CDR3 protein: CASSLGQYSNQPQHF
V gene: TRBV11-2
CDR3 length: 15
J gene: TRBJ1-5
D gene: -

CDR3 DNA: TGTGCCAGCAACCCAGGCCCCAGCGGCTACGGCTACACCTTC
CDR3 protein: CASNPGPSGYGYTF
V gene: TRBV6-1
CDR3 length: 14
J gene: TRBJ1-2
D gene: -

CDR3 DNA: TGTGCCAGCAGCGAGACAGCTCAACACTCTGGAAACACCATATATTTT
CDR3 protein: CASSETAQHSGNTIYF
V gene: TRBV9
CDR3 length: 16
J gene: TRBJ1-3
D gene: -

CDR3 DNA: TGTGCCAGCAGCTTGACTAGCGCTTACAATGAGCAGTTCTTC
CDR3 protein: CASSLTSAYNEQFF
V gene: TRBV13
CDR3 length: 14
J gene: TRBJ2-1
D gene: TRBD2

CDR3 DNA: TGTGCCAGCAGCCAAGACAGAATTAGTCTAGGGGCGGACATTCAGTACTTC
CDR3 protein: CASSQDRISLGADIQYF
V gene: TRBV4-2
CDR3 length: 17
J gene: TRBJ2-4
D gene: -

CDR3 DNA: TGTGCCAGTAGTACTCGACAGGGTACTATGAACACTGAAGCTTTCTTT
CDR3 protein: CASSTRQGTMNTEAFF
V gene: TRBV19
CDR3 length: 16
J gene: TRBJ1-1
D gene: TRBD1

CDR3 DNA: TGTGCCAGCAGCTTATTACAGGGAGTTCCCTACGAGCAGTACTTC
CDR3 protein: CASSLLQGVPYEQYF
V gene: TRBV13
CDR3 length: 15
J gene: TRBJ2-7
D gene: -

CDR3 DNA: TGCGCCAGCAGCTTACAGGGGGCGGGCTACAATGAGCAGTTCTTC
CDR3 protein: CASSLQGAGYNEQFF
V gene: TRBV4-1
CDR3 length: 15
J gene: TRBJ2-1
D gene: TRBD1

CDR3 DNA: TGTGCCAGCAGCCAAGATATAGGAGCCTACGAGCAGTACTTC
CDR3 protein: CASSQDIGAYEQYF
V gene: TRBV4-2
CDR3 length: 14
J gene: TRBJ2-7
D gene: -

CDR3 DNA: TGTGCCAGCAGCCCGACAGTAGACTACGAGCAGTACTTC
CDR3 protein: CASSPTVDYEQYF
V gene: TRBV5-4
CDR3 length: 13
J gene: TRBJ2-7
D gene: -

CDR3 DNA: TGTGCCTGGACCGAGGGCAATGAGCAGTTCTTC
CDR3 protein: CAWTEGNEQFF
V gene: TRBV30
CDR3 length: 11
J gene: TRBJ2-1
D gene: -

CDR3 DNA: TGTGCCAGCAGTTTATTTAGGACAGGGGGATCCTACGAGCAGTACTTC
CDR3 protein: CASSLFRTGGSYEQYF
V gene: TRBV27
CDR3 length: 16
J gene: TRBJ2-7
D gene: TRBD1

CDR3 DNA: TGTGCCAGCTCACCACCGTCCGCGAAAGAGACCCAGTACTTC
CDR3 protein: CASSPPSAKETQYF
V gene: TRBV18
CDR3 length: 14
J gene: TRBJ2-5
D gene: -

CDR3 DNA: TGTGCCAGCAGCTTAGTAGGCGGGTCCGACAATGAGCAGTTCTTC
CDR3 protein: CASSLVGGSDNEQFF
V gene: TRBV11-3
CDR3 length: 15
J gene: TRBJ2-1
D gene: -

CDR3 DNA: TGCGCCAGCAGTGGTAGCGACATGGGGTCCCAAGAGACCCAGTACTTC
CDR3 protein: CASSGSDMGSQETQYF
V gene: TRBV10-2
CDR3 length: 16
J gene: TRBJ2-5
D gene: -

CDR3 DNA: TGCGCCAGCAGCCAAGAAGATTCGGCGTGGGGGAGGGCGCAGTATTTT
CDR3 protein: CASSQEDSAWGRAQYF
V gene: TRBV4-1
CDR3 length: 16
J gene: TRBJ2-3
D gene: TRBD2

CDR3 DNA: TGTGCCAGCAGTAGGACAGGGGGCGTGGATACGCAGTATTTT
CDR3 protein: CASSRTGGVDTQYF
V gene: TRBV6-1
CDR3 length: 14
J gene: TRBJ2-3
D gene: TRBD1

CDR3 DNA: TGCGCCAGCAGCTTGGCTCCCCACACTGAAGCTTTCTTT
CDR3 protein: CASSLAPHTEAFF
V gene: TRBV5-1
CDR3 length: 13
J gene: TRBJ1-1
D gene: -

CDR3 DNA: TGTGCCAGTACCCTGGACAGGGGAGGGGATGGCTACACCTTC
CDR3 protein: CASTLDRGGDGYTF
V gene: TRBV19
CDR3 length: 14
J gene: TRBJ1-2
D gene: TRBD1

CDR3 DNA: TGCGCCAGCAGCCAAGATCTAGGCCAGAGCTCCTACAATGAGCAGTTCTTC
CDR3 protein: CASSQDLGQSSYNEQFF
V gene: TRBV4-1
CDR3 length: 17
J gene: TRBJ2-1
D gene: -

CDR3 DNA: TGCGCCAGCAGCTTGTTATCCGGGGGGGGTATTCCGTCCCAGCATTTT
CDR3 protein: CASSLLSGGGIPSQHF
V gene: TRBV5-1
CDR3 length: 16
J gene: TRBJ1-5
D gene: -